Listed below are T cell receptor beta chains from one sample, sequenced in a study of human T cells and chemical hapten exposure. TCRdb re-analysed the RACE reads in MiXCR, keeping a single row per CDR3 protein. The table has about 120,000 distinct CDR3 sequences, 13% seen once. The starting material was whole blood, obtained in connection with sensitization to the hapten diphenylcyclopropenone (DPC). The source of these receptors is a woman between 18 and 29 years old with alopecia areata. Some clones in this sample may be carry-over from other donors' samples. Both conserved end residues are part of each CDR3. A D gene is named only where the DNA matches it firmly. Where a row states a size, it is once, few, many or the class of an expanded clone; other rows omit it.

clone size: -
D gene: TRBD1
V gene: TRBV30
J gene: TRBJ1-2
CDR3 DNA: TGTGCCTGGTACACAGGGGGCATCGGCTACACCTTC
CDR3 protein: CAWYTGGIGYTF

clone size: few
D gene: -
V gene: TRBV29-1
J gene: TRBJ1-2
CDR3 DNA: TGCAGCGGTGGACAGTCTAACTATGGCTACACCTTC
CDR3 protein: CSGGQSNYGYTF

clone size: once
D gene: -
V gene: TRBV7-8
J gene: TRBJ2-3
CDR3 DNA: TGTGCCAGCAGCTTAAATCGGGGGGCGGATACGCAGTATTTT
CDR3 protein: CASSLNRGADTQYF

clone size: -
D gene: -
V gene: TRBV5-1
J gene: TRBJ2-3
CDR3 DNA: TGCGCCAGCAGCCGGGACCCGCGGGGCACAGATACGCAGTATTTT
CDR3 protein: CASSRDPRGTDTQYF

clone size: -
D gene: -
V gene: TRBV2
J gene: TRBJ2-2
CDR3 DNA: TGTGCCAGCACCTTTGGGGGTGCCACCGGGGAGCTGTTTTTT
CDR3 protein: CASTFGGATGELFF

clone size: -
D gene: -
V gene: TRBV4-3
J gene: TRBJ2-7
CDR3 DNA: TGCGCCAGCAGCCAAGATGGTGGGGCGGCGTACGAGCAGTACTTC
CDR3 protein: CASSQDGGAAYEQYF

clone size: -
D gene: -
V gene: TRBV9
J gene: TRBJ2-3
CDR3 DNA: TGTGCCAGCAGCCCAAGGAGGCTCGGCACAGATACGCAGTATTTT
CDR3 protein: CASSPRRLGTDTQYF

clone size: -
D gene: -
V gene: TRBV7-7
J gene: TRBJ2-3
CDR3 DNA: TGTGCCAGCAGCCCGACGGGCTACTCAGATACGCAGTATTTT
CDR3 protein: CASSPTGYSDTQYF

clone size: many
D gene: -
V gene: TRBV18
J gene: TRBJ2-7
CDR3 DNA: TGTGCCAGCTCACCGGGGACATACGAGCAGTACTTC
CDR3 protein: CASSPGTYEQYF

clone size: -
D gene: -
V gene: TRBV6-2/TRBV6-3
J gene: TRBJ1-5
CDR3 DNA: TGTGCCAGCACCCAGGGGTCAGGGAATCAGCCCCAGCATTTT
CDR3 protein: CASTQGSGNQPQHF

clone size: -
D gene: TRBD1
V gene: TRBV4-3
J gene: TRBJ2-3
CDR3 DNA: TGCGCCAGCAGCCAGGGGACAGGGGAGAGCACAGATACGCAGTATTTT
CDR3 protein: CASSQGTGESTDTQYF

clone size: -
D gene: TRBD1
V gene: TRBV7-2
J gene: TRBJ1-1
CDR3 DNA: TGTGCCAGCAGCTCGACAGGGATCTCTGAAGCTTTCTTT
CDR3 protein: CASSSTGISEAFF

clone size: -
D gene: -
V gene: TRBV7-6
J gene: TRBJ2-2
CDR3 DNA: TGTGCCAGCAGCCGACAGGCTAGAACCGGGGAGCTGTTTTTT
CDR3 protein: CASSRQARTGELFF

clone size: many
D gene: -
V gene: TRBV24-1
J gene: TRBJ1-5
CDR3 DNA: TGTGCCACCAGTGATGGCCTCGATCAGCCCCAGCATTTT
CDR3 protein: CATSDGLDQPQHF

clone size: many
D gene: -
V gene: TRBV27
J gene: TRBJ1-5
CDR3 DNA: TGTGCCAGCAAACACGGGTTGGAGCCCCAGCATTTT
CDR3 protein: CASKHGLEPQHF

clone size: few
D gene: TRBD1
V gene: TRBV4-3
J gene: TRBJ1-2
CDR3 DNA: TGCGCCAGCAGCCAAGATAGGGGGACAGGAATATATGGCTACACCTTC
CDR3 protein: CASSQDRGTGIYGYTF

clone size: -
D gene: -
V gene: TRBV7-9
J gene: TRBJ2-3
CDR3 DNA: TGTGCCAGCAGCTTCCCCCCCCGGGTTACGCAGTATTTT
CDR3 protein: CASSFPPRVTQYF

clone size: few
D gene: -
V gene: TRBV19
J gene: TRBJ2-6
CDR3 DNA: TGTGCCAGTAGTTCAGGATTTAACGTCCTGACTTTC
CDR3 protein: CASSSGFNVLTF

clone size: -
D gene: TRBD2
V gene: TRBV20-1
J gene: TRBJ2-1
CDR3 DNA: TGCAGTGCTAGACGGACTAGGAGCTACAATGAGCAGTTCTTC
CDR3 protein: CSARRTRSYNEQFF

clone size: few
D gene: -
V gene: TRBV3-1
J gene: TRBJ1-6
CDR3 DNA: TGTGCCAGCAGCCCCCTTGAGGGTCGCAATTCACCCCTCCACTTT
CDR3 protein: CASSPLEGRNSPLHF

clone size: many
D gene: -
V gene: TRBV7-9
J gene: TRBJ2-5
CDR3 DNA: TGTGCCAGCAGCCCCTTTCGAGCAGGAGAGACCCAGTACTTC
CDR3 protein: CASSPFRAGETQYF

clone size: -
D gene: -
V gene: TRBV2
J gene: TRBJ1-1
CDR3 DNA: TGTGCCAGCAGGAGAGGACAGCCTTTGAACACTGAAGCTTTCTTT
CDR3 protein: CASRRGQPLNTEAFF

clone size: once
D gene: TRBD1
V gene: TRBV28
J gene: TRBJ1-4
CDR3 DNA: TGTGCCATCCGGGACAGCGTGAATGAAAAACTGTTTTTT
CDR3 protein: CAIRDSVNEKLFF

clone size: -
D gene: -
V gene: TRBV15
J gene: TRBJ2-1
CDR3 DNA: TGTGCCACCAGCAGAGATCCGGGGGTAAATGAGCAGTTCTTC
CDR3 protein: CATSRDPGVNEQFF

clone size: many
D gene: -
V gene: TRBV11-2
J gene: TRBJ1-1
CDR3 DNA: TGTGCCAGCAGCTTAGGGGTCGGCACTGAAGCTTTCTTT
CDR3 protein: CASSLGVGTEAFF

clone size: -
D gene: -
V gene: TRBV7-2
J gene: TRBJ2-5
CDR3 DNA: TGTGCCAGCAGCATTTCGGGGGTAAAACAAGAGACCCAGTACTTC
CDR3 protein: CASSISGVKQETQYF

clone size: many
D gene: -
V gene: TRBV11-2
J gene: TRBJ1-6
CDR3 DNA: TGTGCCAGCAGCTTAGGCCCCAATTCACCCCTCCACTTT
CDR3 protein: CASSLGPNSPLHF

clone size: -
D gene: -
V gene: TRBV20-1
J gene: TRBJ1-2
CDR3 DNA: TGCAGTGCTAGAGATCCCCCCCCCTACTATGGCTACACCTTC
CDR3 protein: CSARDPPPYYGYTF

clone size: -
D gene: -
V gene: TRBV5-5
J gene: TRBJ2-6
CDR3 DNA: TGTGCCAGCAGCTTAGTTATCTCTGGGGCCAACGTCCTGACTTTC
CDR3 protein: CASSLVISGANVLTF

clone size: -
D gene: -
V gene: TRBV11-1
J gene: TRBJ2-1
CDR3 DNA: TGTGCCAGCAGCCTTCTGCCGGGACCCCTAAGCGTGCAGTTCTTC
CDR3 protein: CASSLLPGPLSVQFF

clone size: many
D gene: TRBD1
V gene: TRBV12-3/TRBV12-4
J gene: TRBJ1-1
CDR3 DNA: TGTGCCAGCAGTTTCCCCGGACAGGGGGCGTTGGACACTGAAGCTTTCTTT
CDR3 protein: CASSFPGQGALDTEAFF

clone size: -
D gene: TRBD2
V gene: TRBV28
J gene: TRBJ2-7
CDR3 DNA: TGTGCCAGCAGTCTCTGGTCCCGACTAGCGGGGACCTACGAGCAGTACTTC
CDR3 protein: CASSLWSRLAGTYEQYF

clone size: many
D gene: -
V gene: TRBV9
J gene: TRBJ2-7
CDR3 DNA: TGTGCCAGCAGCCCGCCTACGCCAGGAGAGCAGTACTTC
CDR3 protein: CASSPPTPGEQYF

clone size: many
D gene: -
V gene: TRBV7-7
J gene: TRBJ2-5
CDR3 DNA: TGTGCCAGCAGCTTTAGTCAGGGGATGGAGACCCAGTACTTC
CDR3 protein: CASSFSQGMETQYF

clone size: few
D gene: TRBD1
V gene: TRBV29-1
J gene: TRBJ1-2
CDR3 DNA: TGCAGCGCCGGGACAGGGGGCAACTATGGCTACACCTTC
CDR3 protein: CSAGTGGNYGYTF

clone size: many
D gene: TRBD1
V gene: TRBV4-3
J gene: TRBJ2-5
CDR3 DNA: TGCGCCAGCAGCCAAGAGGGACAGACGGAAGAGACCCAGTACTTC
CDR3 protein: CASSQEGQTEETQYF

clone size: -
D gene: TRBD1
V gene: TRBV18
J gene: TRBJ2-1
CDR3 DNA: TGTGCCAGCTCACCCAGGGGTAGGGACAGCTCCTACAATGAGCAGTTCTTC
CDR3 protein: CASSPRGRDSSYNEQFF

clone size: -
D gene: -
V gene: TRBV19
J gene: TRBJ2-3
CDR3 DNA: TGTGCCAGTAGTCGGGCAGGGCGAAGCACAGATACGCAGTATTTT
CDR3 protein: CASSRAGRSTDTQYF

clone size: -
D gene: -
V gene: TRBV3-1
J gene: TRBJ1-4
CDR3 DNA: TGTGCCAGCAGCCCCGGGACGGCAAAACTGTTTTTT
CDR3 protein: CASSPGTAKLFF

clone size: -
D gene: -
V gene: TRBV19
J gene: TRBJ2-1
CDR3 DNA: TGTGCCAGTTCTAGCGAGGGGCCCTACAATGAGCAGTTCTTC
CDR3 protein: CASSSEGPYNEQFF

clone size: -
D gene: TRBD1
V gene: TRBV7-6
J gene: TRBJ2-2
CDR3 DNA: TGTGCCAGCAGCTTAGGGACAGGGGATAACACCGGGGAGCTGTTTTTT
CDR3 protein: CASSLGTGDNTGELFF

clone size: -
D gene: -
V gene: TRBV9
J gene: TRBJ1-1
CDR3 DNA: TGTGCCAGCAGCCCAGCGGGGGGCAGGATCACTGAAGCTTTCTTT
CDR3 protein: CASSPAGGRITEAFF

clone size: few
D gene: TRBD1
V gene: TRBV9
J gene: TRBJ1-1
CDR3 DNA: TGTGCCAGCAGCGTAGGGACAGGGGATCGAGCTTTCTTT
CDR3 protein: CASSVGTGDRAFF

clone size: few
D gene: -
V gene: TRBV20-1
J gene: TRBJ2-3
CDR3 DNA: TGCAGTGCTAGTGATAGACACAGCACAGATACGCAGTATTTT
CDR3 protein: CSASDRHSTDTQYF

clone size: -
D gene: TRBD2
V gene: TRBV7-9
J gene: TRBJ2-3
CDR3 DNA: TGTGCCAGCAGCTTAGCGCGGCTAGCGGGGGCTAGCACAGATACGCAGTATTTT
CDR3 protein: CASSLARLAGASTDTQYF

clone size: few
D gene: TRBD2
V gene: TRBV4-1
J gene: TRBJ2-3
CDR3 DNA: TGCGCCAGCAGCCCGGTGCTAGCGGGGGGCTCAGATACGCAGTATTTT
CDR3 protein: CASSPVLAGGSDTQYF